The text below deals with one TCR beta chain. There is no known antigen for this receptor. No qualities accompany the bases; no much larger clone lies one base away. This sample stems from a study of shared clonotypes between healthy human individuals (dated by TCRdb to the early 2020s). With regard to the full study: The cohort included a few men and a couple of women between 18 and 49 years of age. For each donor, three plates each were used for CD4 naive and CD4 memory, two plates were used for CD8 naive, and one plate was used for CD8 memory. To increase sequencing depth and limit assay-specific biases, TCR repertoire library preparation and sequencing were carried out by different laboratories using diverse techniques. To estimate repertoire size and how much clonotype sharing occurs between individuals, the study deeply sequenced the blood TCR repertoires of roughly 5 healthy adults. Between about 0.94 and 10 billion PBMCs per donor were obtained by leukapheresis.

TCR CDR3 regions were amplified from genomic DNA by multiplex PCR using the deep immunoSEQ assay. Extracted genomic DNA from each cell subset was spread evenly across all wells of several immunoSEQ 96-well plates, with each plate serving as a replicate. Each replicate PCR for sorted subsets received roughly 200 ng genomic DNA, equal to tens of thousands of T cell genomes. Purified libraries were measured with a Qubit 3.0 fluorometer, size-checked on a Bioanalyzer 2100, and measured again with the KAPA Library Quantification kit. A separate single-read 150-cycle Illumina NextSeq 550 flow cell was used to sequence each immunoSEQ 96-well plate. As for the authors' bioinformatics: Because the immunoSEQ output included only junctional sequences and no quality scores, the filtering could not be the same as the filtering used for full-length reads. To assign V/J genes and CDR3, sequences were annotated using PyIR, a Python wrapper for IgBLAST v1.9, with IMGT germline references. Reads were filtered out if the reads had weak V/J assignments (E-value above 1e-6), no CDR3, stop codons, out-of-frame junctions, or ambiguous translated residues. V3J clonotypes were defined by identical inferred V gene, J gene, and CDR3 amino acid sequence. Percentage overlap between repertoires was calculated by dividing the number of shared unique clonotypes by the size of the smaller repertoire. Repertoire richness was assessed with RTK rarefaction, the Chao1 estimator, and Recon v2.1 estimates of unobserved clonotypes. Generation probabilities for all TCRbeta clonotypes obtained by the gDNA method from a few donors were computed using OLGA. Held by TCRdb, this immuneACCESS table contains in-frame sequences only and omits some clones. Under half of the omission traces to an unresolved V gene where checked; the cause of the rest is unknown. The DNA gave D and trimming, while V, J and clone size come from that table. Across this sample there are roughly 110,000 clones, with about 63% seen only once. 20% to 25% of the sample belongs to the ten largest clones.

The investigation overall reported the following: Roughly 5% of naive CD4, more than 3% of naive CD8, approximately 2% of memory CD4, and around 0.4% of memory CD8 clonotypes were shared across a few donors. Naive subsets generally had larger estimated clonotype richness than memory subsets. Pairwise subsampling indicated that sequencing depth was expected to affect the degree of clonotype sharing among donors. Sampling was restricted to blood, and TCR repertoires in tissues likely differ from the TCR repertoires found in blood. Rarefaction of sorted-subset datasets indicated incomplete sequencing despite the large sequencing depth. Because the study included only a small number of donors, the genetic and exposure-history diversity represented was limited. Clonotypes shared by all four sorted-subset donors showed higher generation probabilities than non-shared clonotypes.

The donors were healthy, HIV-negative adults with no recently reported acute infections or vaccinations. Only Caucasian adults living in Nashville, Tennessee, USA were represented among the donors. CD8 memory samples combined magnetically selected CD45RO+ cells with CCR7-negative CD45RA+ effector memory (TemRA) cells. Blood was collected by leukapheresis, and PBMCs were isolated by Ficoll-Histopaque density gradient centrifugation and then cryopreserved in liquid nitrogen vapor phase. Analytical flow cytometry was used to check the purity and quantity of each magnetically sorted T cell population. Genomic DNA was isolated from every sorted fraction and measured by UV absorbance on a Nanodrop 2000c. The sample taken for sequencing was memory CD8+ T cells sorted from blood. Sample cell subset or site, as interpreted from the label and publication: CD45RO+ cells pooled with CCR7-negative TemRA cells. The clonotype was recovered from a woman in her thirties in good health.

This receptor carries the CDR3 CASSLYGGNLGEQYF. The sequence in DNA is TGTGCCAGCAGCCTTTATGGGGGGAACCTAGGCGAGCAGTACTTC. The chain links TRBV16 with TRBJ2-7, and possibly TRBD2, on 6 matching bases. The trim is 4 bases for V and 6 bases for J, with a gap of 19 bases between the germline ends. Reading from cysteine to phenylalanine, the CDR3 counts 15 amino acids. The entry retains the CDR3 DNA only, 45 bases that are in frame from base 1. The germline V gene provides CDR1 KGHSY and CDR2 FQNENV. The entire variable domain, with the stretches around the CDR3 drawn from the reference TRBV16 and TRBJ2-7 proteins, is GEEVAQTPKHLVRGEGQKAKLYCAPIKGHSYVFWYQQVLKNEFKFLISFQNENVFDETGMPKERFSAKCLPNSPCSLEIQATKLEDSAVYFCASSLYGGNLGEQYFGPGTRLTVT.